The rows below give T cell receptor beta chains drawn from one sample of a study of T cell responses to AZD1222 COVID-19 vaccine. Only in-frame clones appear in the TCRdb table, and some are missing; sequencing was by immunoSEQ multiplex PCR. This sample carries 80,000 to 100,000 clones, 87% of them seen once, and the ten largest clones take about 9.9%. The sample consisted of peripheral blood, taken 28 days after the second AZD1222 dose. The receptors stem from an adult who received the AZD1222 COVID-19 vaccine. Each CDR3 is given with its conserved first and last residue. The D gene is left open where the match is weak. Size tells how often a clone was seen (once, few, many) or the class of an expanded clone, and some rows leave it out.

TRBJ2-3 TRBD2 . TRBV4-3 TGCGCCAGCAGCCAAGATGGAAGCGGGGGGCGGGGAGATACGCAGTATTTT CASSQDGSGGRGDTQYF
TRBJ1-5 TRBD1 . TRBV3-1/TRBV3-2 TGTGCCAGCAGCCGGGGGACAGGACATCAGCCCCAGCATTTT CASSRGTGHQPQHF
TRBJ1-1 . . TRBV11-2 TGTGCCAGCAGCTTAGATCCTGGGGTTGCGACTGAAGCTTTCTTT CASSLDPGVATEAFF
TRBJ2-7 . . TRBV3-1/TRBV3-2 TGTGCCAGCAGCCCAACTAGTACGATCTACGAGCAGTACTTC CASSPTSTIYEQYF
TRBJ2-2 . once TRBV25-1 TGTGCCAGCAGACCCGGGGACAAACACACCGGGGAGCTGTTTTTT CASRPGDKHTGELFF
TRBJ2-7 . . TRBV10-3 TGTGCCATCAGTGAGAAGGGAGAGGACGAGCAGTACTTC CAISEKGEDEQYF
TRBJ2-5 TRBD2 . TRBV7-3 TGTGCCAGCAGCTTATTTGGGACTAGCATGGAGACCCAGTACTTC CASSLFGTSMETQYF
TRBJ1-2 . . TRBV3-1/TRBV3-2 TGTGCCAGCAGCCAAGACGGGGGGAACTATGGCTACACCTTC CASSQDGGNYGYTF
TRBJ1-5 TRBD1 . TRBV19 TGTGCCAGTAGTATAGACGGGACAGGGGATCGGCAGCCCCAGCATTTT CASSIDGTGDRQPQHF
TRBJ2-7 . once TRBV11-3 TGTGCCAGCAGCTTAGCAGGGAACGAGCAGTACTTC CASSLAGNEQYF
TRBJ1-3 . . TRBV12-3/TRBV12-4 TGTGCCAGCAGTTTATTGGGAAACACCATATATTTT CASSLLGNTIYF
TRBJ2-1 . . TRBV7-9 TGTGCCAGCAGCTCTCCCCCGGGGCGTTCCCGCGACAATGAGCAGTTCTTC CASSSPPGRSRDNEQFF
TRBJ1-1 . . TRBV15 TGTGCCACCAGTGTCAGGGTGGTGGAAAACACTGAAGCTTTCTTT CATSVRVVENTEAFF
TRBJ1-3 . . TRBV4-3 TGCGCCAGCAGCGGGGGAAACACCATATATTTT CASSGGNTIYF
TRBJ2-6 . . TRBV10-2 TGCGCCAGCAAACTTACCTCTGGGGCCAACGTCCTGACTTTC CASKLTSGANVLTF
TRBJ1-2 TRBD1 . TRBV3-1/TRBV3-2 TGTGCCAGCAGCCGCGGACAGGGCCGTGGCTACACCTTC CASSRGQGRGYTF
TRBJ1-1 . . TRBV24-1 TGTGCCACCAGTGATTTGAGCAGGGTGAACACTGAAGCTTTCTTT CATSDLSRVNTEAFF
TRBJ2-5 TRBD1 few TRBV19 TGTGCCAGTAGTACGCCCCGACAGGGCCAAGAGACCCAGTACTTC CASSTPRQGQETQYF
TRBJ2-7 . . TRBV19 TGTGCCAGTAGTGGCGGTCAGCAGTACTTC CASSGGQQYF
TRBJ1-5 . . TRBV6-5 TGTGCCAGCAGTTACTCAGCCGGGGGACCCAATCAGCCCCAGCATTTT CASSYSAGGPNQPQHF
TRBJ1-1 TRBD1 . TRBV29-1 TGCAGCGCCGATGACAGGGGAGGAACTGAAGCTTTCTTT CSADDRGGTEAFF
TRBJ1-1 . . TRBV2 TGTGCCAGCAGTGGCAGGGCTGGGGTACGAGGGAAAGCTTTCTTT CASSGRAGVRGKAFF
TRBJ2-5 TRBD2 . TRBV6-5 TGTGCCAGCAGCTTGGGGGGGTCGCATGAGACCCAGTACTTC CASSLGGSHETQYF
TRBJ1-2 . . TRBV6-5 TGTGCCAGCACCCCGTACGGGGTTCAGTTCGATGGCTACACCTTC CASTPYGVQFDGYTF
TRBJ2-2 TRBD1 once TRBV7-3 TGTGCCAGCAGTGGGACAGGGCTTAACGGGGAGCTGTTTTTT CASSGTGLNGELFF
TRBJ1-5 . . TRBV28 TGTGCCACCCCCCGGGACAAGGGAAACAATCAGCCCCAGCATTTT CATPRDKGNNQPQHF
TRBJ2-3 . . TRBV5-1 TGCGCCAGCAGCTTGGCCGGGACCGCAGATACGCAGTATTTT CASSLAGTADTQYF
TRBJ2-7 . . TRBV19 TGTGCCAGTAGTATTTGGGATGGGGTCGAGCAGTACTTC CASSIWDGVEQYF
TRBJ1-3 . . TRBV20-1 TGCAGTGCTAGTCGACAAAGCTCTGGAAACACCATATATTTT CSASRQSSGNTIYF